This record concerns one T cell receptor beta chain sequence. This sample is part of a study of shared clonotypes between healthy human individuals. Naivety among CD8 cells was defined by CD45RO negativity and positive CCR7 selection, thereby excluding terminally differentiated effector memory CD45RA+ cells. The table came from immunoSEQ multiplex PCR; TCRdb's copy has only in-frame clones and leaves some out. This table has about 2 million clones, over 85% appearing once. This receptor was taken from a man aged 18 to 35 in good health. The sequenced sample consisted of naive CD8+ T cells sorted from blood.

This CDR3 reads CATEGTGISYEQYF. CDR3 nucleotides: TGTGCCACCGAAGGGACAGGAATCTCCTACGAGCAGTACTTC. This chain links TRBV10-3 with TRBJ2-7; 8 bases are a match to TRBD1. Germline CDR1 ENHRY, CDR2 SYGVKD. V lost 10 bases, J lost 0 bases, and 8 bases stayed unmatched. This CDR3 contains 14 residues.